Below are 7 T cell receptor beta chains sequenced from a single sample in a study of human T cells and chemical hapten exposure (dated by TCRdb to the early 2020s). The library relied on RACE. TCRdb names NextSeq 500 as the instrument used. The public reads were run again by TCRdb, first through fastp at Q25 and then through MiXCR, and only productive beta chains were kept. Entries are consolidated by CDR3 protein sequence, retaining the most common genes and DNA. This sample comprises 300,000 to 350,000 distinct CDR3 sequences, 6% to 8.5% of them detected only once. The biggest ten clones account for approximately 8.9% of the sample. The time point label here, explained by the study, means: patch test 1, 2 weeks after DPC sensitization. The treatment or condition label corresponds to: therapeutic diphenylcyclopropenone sensitization with weekly scalp DPC. Sequencing was performed on whole blood, taken in connection with sensitization to the hapten diphenylcyclopropenone (DPC). The receptor source for this set is a woman in her late teens or twenties with alopecia areata. Some clones in this sample may be carry-over from other donors' samples.

This clonotype was seen a handful of times. V is TRBV12-3 or TRBV12-4 and J is TRBJ2-5, with D maybe TRBD1 (6 bases). V shed 5 bases and J shed 5 bases, with 12 bases lying between them. The length of the CDR3 is 13 residues. CDR3 region: CASSRGQPETQYF. The CDR3 DNA is TGTGCCAGCAGTCGGGGACAACCCGAGACCCAGTACTTC.

This chain links TRBV15 with TRBJ1-2; tentative D call: TRBD1 (5 bases). Germline V gene lookup returns CDR1 LNHNV and CDR2 YYDKDF (reference sequence). The V gene lost 0 bases and the J gene lost 5 bases, with 10 bases spanning the gap. The CDR3 covers 14 residues. This CDR3 reads CATSRDKGTYGYTF. CDR3 DNA: TGTGCCACCAGCAGAGATAAGGGGACTTATGGCTACACCTTC. The whole variable domain, remainder taken from reference TRBV15 and TRBJ1-2, is DAMVIQNPRYQVTQFGKPVTLSCSQTLNHNVMYWYQQKSSQAPKLLFHYYDKDFNNEADTPDNFQSRRPNTSFCFLDIRSPGLGDTAMYLCATSRDKGTYGYTFGSGTRLTVV.

There are a few counts of this clonotype. The chain recombines TRBV5-6 with TRBJ2-7; D is unresolved. V was shortened by 4 bases and J by 2 bases, with 7 bases between the two germline ends. Germline loops: CDR1 SGHDT, CDR2 YYEEEE. This CDR3 spans 12 amino acids. The CDR3 coding sequence is TGTGCCAGCAGCCGGGCGACCTACGAGCAGTACTTC. This translates into CASSRATYEQYF. Based on the CDR3 plus reference TRBV5-6 and TRBJ2-7, the full variable domain is DAGVTQSPTHLIKTRGQQVTLRCSPKSGHDTVSWYQQALGQGPQFIFQYYEEEERQRGNFPDRFSGHQFPNYSSELNVNALLLGDSALYLCASSRATYEQYFGPGTRLTVT.

A few counts support this clonotype. The chain employs TRBV29-1 and TRBJ2-3; 8 bases align to TRBD2. This CDR3 spans 15 amino acids. Unmatched junction bases numbered 10, after V lost 6 bases and J lost 2 bases. CDR1 and CDR2 from the germline V gene are SQVTM and ANQGSEA. Written as DNA, the CDR3 is TGCAGCGTCTTCTTGGCGGGGGGCCTCACAGATACGCAGTATTTT. Its translation: CSVFLAGGLTDTQYF.

V is TRBV19 and J is TRBJ1-2; tentatively, D is TRBD1 (5 bases). Trimming took off 3 bases at V and 2 bases at J, with 7 bases between the two ends. The CDR3 consists of 13 residues. From germline, CDR1 is LNHDA and CDR2 SQIVND (reference sequence). CDR3 coding DNA: TGTGCCAGTAGTATCGGGGGGAACTATGGCTACACCTTC. This gives the protein CASSIGGNYGYTF.

This clonotype has at least ten counts. This chain uses TRBV29-1 with TRBJ2-3; no firm D call. This CDR3 contains 14 residues. Deletions cut 4 bases from V and 2 bases from J, with 13 bases between. The germline V gene encodes CDR1 SQVTM and CDR2 ANQGSEA. This CDR3 is CSVGALMTTDTQYF. In nucleotides, the CDR3 is TGCAGCGTTGGAGCGCTAATGACCACAGATACGCAGTATTTT.

This clonotype has only a few counts. This chain joins TRBV25-1 and TRBJ1-1; 7 nucleotides line up with TRBD1. The CDR3 has 17 amino acids. J was trimmed by 0 bases and V by 2 bases; bases with no gene match: 9. Germline lookup yields CDR1 MGHDK and CDR2 SYGVNS. Here the CDR3 DNA reads TGTGCCAGCAGTGAACAAACCTGGACAGGCATGAACACTGAAGCTTTCTTT. Translated, it gives CASSEQTWTGMNTEAFF.